This T cell receptor (beta chain) was identified during a study of molecular identifiers for immune sequencing clone quantification. Previously published methods and listed TCR primers were used for the bulk TCR libraries. TCRdb re-analysed the PCR reads in MiXCR, keeping a single row per CDR3 protein. The sample has roughly 630,000 distinct CDR3 sequences; roughly 27% are singletons. In its sample, this clonotype was seen many times. Its target is unknown. CDR3 length: 18 residues. The V gene's germline CDR1 is SEHNR and CDR2 FQNEAQ (reference sequence). Between the trimmed V and J ends, which lost 5 bases and 0 bases, there was a span of 19 bases. Findings and caveats of the study: Clones with over 20 RNA copies captured over 99% of effector molecules but under 1% of naive ones.

Input for naive CD8 libraries was roughly 20,000 to 1,000,000 sorted cells; the RNA fraction used was 10%, 30% or 50%. Naive CD8 T cells were sorted, and the gate applied was CD8+CD4-CCR7+CD45RA+. J is TRBJ2-2 and V is TRBV7-9; D may correspond to TRBD1 or TRBD2 (5 bases each). Material: naive CD8+ T cells from blood, with Jurkat cell RNA spiked in. Indicated subset: FACS-sorted CD8+CD4-CCR7+CD45RA+ naive T cells. The TCR originated in a human donor in good health. Some libraries in this study had Jurkat cell RNA spiked in. In nucleotides, the CDR3 is TGTGCCAGCAGCAAAACCGGGACCCCAGGATCGAACACCGGGGAGCTGTTTTTT. This translates into CASSKTGTPGSNTGELFF.